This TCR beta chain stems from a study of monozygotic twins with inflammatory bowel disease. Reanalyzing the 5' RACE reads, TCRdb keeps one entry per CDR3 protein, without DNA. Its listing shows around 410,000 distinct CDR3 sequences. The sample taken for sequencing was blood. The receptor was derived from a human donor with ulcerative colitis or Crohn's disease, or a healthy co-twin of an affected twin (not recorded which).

This CDR3 reads CASSPPNRVNTEAFF. The chain links TRBV18 to TRBJ1-1; with no DNA, the TCRdb D assignment of TRBD1 cannot be verified. CDR3 size: 15 residues. In germline, CDR1 is KGHSH, CDR2 LQKENI. The full variable domain, its missing parts supplied by reference TRBV18 and TRBJ1-1, is NAGVMQNPRHLVRRRGQEARLRCSPMKGHSHVYWYRQLPEEGLKFMVYLQKENIIDESGMPKERFSAEFPKEGPSILRIQQVVRGDSAAYFCASSPPNRVNTEAFFGQGTRLTVV.